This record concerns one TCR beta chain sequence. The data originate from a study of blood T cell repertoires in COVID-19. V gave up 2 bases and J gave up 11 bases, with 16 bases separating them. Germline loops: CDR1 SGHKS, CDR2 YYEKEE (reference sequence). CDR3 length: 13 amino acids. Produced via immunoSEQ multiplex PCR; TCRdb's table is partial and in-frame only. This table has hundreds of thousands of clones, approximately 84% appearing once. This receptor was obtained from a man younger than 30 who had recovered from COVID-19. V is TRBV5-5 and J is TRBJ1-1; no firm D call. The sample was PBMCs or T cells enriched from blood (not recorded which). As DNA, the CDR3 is TGTGCCAGCAGCTTCGGCGGCCCCTCGGAGGCTTTCTTT. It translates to CASSFGGPSEAFF.